The 28 T cell receptor beta chains in this list originate from one sample, sequenced in a study of blood T cell repertoires in COVID-19. Produced via immunoSEQ multiplex PCR; TCRdb's table is partial and in-frame only. The sample holds 120,000 to 150,000 clones, around four fifths seen once. The sample comprised peripheral blood. All receptors derive from a woman aged 40 to 50 with active or convalescent COVID-19.

The chain carries TRBV11-2 and TRBJ1-2, with D unresolved. Trimming took off 5 bases at V and 0 bases at J, with 7 bases between the two ends. The CDR3 is 13 amino acids. The V gene's germline CDR1 is SGHAT and CDR2 FQNNGV. CDR3 residues: CASSPLANYGYTF. CDR3 nucleotides: TGTGCCAGCAGCCCCTTAGCTAACTATGGCTACACCTTC.

This clone was detected only once. The rearrangement links TRBV5-1 to TRBJ1-6; the D gene is possibly TRBD1 (6 bases). The V end lost 0 bases, the J end lost 0 bases, and 13 bases lay between the germline ends. The CDR3 extends over 18 amino acids. Per the germline V gene, CDR1 is SGHRS and CDR2 is YFSETQ. The CDR3 region has the DNA TGCGCCAGCAGCTTGGCCGTCAGGGGAATCTCCTATAATTCACCCCTCCACTTT. Protein sequence: CASSLAVRGISYNSPLHF.

The rearrangement joins TRBV4-3 to TRBJ1-1, with TRBD1 identical over 8 bases. This CDR3 is built from 15 residues. From germline, CDR1 is LGHNA and CDR2 YSLEER. V was pared by 4 bases and J by 1 base, with 5 bases of the junction left unmatched. This chain's CDR3 is CASSRSGTGNTEAFF. CDR3 sequence (DNA): TGCGCCAGCAGCCGTTCCGGGACAGGGAACACTGAAGCTTTCTTT.

This rearrangement joins TRBV18 to TRBJ1-6; TRBD1 matches 7 bases. The CDR3 is made up of 16 amino acids. Germline V gene lookup returns CDR1 KGHSH and CDR2 LQKENI. The ends lost 3 bases at V and 10 bases at J; junction bases unmatched: 12. For the CDR3, the DNA is TGTGCCAGCTCACCGATAGACAGGGAACACGGGTCACCCCTCCACTTT. Translated: CASSPIDREHGSPLHF.

The rearrangement links TRBV19 to TRBJ1-5; D ambiguous. CDR1 is LNHDA, CDR2 SQIVND, per germline (reference sequence). Between the trimmed V and J ends, which lost 1 base and 4 bases, there was a span of 5 bases. This CDR3 has 13 amino acids. CDR3 in amino acids: CASSIGQNQPQHF. In DNA, the CDR3 is TGTGCCAGTAGTATAGGCCAGAATCAGCCCCAGCATTTT.

This chain connects TRBV11-2 to TRBJ2-2, with unresolved D. V lost 7 bases and J lost 2, with 14 bases in between. Looked up from germline, CDR1 is SGHAT and CDR2 is FQNNGV. The CDR3 length is 15 residues. The CDR3 is CASNYPGLNTGELFF. The CDR3 DNA reads as TGTGCCAGCAACTATCCGGGTCTAAACACCGGGGAGCTGTTTTTT.

Of note for this clone: The sample holds other DNA sequences that translate to the same CDR3. The chain recombines TRBV28 with TRBJ1-5; D unresolved. Looked up from germline, CDR1 is MDHEN and CDR2 is SYDVKM. CDR3 length: 11 amino acids. Trimming cost V 7 bases and J 3 bases, with 4 bases left between them. The CDR3: CASTHNQPQHF. The CDR3 DNA sequence: TGTGCCAGCACCCACAATCAGCCCCAGCATTTT. The variable domain in full, with the rest retrieved from reference TRBV28 and TRBJ1-5, is DVKVTQSSRYLVKRTGEKVFLECVQDMDHENMFWYRQDPGLGLRLIYFSYDVKMKEKGDIPEGYSVSREKKERFSLILESASTNQTSMYLCASTHNQPQHFGDGTRLSIL.

J is TRBJ1-2 and V is TRBV6-5, with a possible D match to TRBD1 (5 bases). The CDR3 runs to 15 residues. Germline assignment: CDR1 MNHEY and CDR2 SVGAGI. The V gene lost 1 base and the J gene lost 5 bases, with 14 bases spanning the gap. This chain's CDR3 is CASSYLWGGDYGYTF. The CDR3 DNA follows: TGTGCCAGCAGTTACTTATGGGGAGGGGATTATGGCTACACCTTC.

The rearrangement links TRBV3-1 (or the pseudogene TRBV3-2) to TRBJ1-1, with 7 bases lining up with TRBD1. This CDR3 contains 14 residues. The germline V gene encodes CDR1 LGHDT and CDR2 YNNKEL (reference sequence). With 1 base clipped from V and 3 bases from J, the junction kept 2 bases outside the gene matches. Here the CDR3 reads CASSQVRGHTEAFF. The DNA for the CDR3 is TGTGCCAGCAGCCAAGTAAGGGGGCACACTGAAGCTTTCTTT.

The chain joins TRBV5-6 to TRBJ1-3; a possible D gene is TRBD1 (6 bases). Germline V gives CDR1 SGHDT, CDR2 YYEEEE. V was cut by 0 bases and J by 1 base, with 14 bases left in between. This CDR3 region has 17 residues. The chain's CDR3 is CASSLGPHTGSGNTIYF. CDR3 nucleotide sequence: TGTGCCAGCAGCTTGGGCCCCCACACAGGGTCTGGAAACACCATATATTTT.

The V call is TRBV3-1 (or the pseudogene TRBV3-2), the J call TRBJ2-2; unclear D gene. V shed 1 base and J shed 7 bases, with 7 bases lying between them. The CDR3 extends over 13 amino acids. Per the germline V gene, CDR1 is LGHDT and CDR2 is YNNKEL (reference sequence). Here the CDR3 reads CASSQGGFGELFF. The CDR3, as DNA: TGTGCCAGCAGCCAAGGCGGTTTCGGGGAGCTGTTTTTT.

V and J are TRBV6-1 and TRBJ1-1; a weak D match, TRBD1 (5 bases). The CDR3 contains 12 residues. Germline assignment: CDR1 MNHNS and CDR2 SASEGT. V was cut by 1 base and J by 10 bases, with 10 bases left in between. The CDR3 spells CASSEEGAGAFF. The CDR3 DNA follows: TGTGCCAGCAGTGAAGAAGGGGCAGGAGCTTTCTTT.

Only one count was recorded for this clone. The chain couples TRBV27 to TRBJ1-2; TRBD1 might be the D (5 bases). Deletions cut 0 bases from V and 3 bases from J, with 8 bases between. The CDR3 is 14 amino acids. Germline V gene sequence: CDR1 MNHEY, CDR2 SMNVEV (reference sequence). The CDR3 DNA reads as TGTGCCAGCAGTTTATCCCCGACAGACTATGGCTACACCTTC. This codes for CASSLSPTDYGYTF.

The chain carries TRBV25-1 and TRBJ1-6; 11 bases line up with TRBD1. Germline trimming cut 4 bases from V and 14 bases from J; bases unmatched to any gene: 7. CDR3 size: 14 residues. Per germline, CDR1 MGHDK and CDR2 SYGVNS. Written as DNA, the CDR3 is TGTGCCAGCAGTGGCGGGACAGGGGGGTTCACCCTCCACTTT. Protein: CASSGGTGGFTLHF. The full variable domain, completed using reference TRBV25-1 and TRBJ1-6, is EADIYQTPRYLVIGTGKKITLECSQTMGHDKMYWYQQDPGMELHLIHYSYGVNSTEKGDLSSESTVSRIRTEHFPLTLESARPSHTSQYLCASSGGTGGFTLHFGNGTRLTVT.

This rearrangement joins TRBV28 to TRBJ2-1, with D possibly TRBD1 on 5 matching bases. The ends were cut back, 1 base at V and 4 bases at J, with 5 bases in the middle. CDR3 length equals 13 residues. Germline values: CDR1 MDHEN, CDR2 SYDVKM. The CDR3 DNA is TGTGCCAGCAGTTTATACAGGTACAATGAGCAGTTCTTC. It yields the protein CASSLYRYNEQFF.

The J gene is TRBJ1-5, the V gene TRBV6-1, with D possibly matching TRBD1 (6 bases). The CDR3 has 16 residues. CDR1 is MNHNS and CDR2 is SASEGT in the germline V gene. V shed 4 bases and J shed 7 bases, with 20 bases lying between them. As DNA, the CDR3 is TGTGCCAGCAGTGCCCCCCCGGGGGGCGCTGGGCAGCCCCAGCATTTT. As protein: CASSAPPGGAGQPQHF.

The V gene is TRBV30, the J gene TRBJ2-3, with TRBD1 matching over 8 bases. Unmatched junction bases numbered 6, after V lost 1 base and J lost 3 bases. Germline lookup yields CDR1 GTSNPN and CDR2 SVGIG (reference sequence). The CDR3 totals 15 residues. The CDR3 DNA is TGTGCCTGGAGTGAAGGACAGGGTCGGACAGATACGCAGTATTTT. Encoded protein: CAWSEGQGRTDTQYF. The full variable domain, rest sourced from reference TRBV30 and TRBJ2-3, is SQTIHQWPATLVQPVGSPLSLECTVEGTSNPNLYWYRQAAGRGLQLLFYSVGIGQISSEVPQNLSASRPQDRQFILSSKKLLLSDSGFYLCAWSEGQGRTDTQYFGPGTRLTVL.

The rearrangement uses TRBV5-1 and TRBJ2-7; D remains ambiguous. Germline V gene data show CDR1 as SGHRS and CDR2 as YFSETQ. The CDR3 totals 15 residues. The germline V and J ends were trimmed by 4 bases and 0 bases, with 14 bases remaining between them. CDR3 coding DNA: TGCGCCAGCAGCCTGGGAACCCTGGCCTCCTACGAGCAGTACTTC. Residues: CASSLGTLASYEQYF.

The rearrangement links TRBV28 to TRBJ2-1, with D tentatively TRBD2 (6 bases). This CDR3 spans 16 amino acids. The V end lost 7 bases, the J end lost 0 bases, and 16 bases lay between the germline ends. Germline V gene lookup returns CDR1 MDHEN and CDR2 SYDVKM. CDR3: CASIPGGRSSYNEQFF. The CDR3 DNA follows: TGTGCCAGCATCCCTGGAGGGAGGAGCTCCTACAATGAGCAGTTCTTC.

This clone was seen once. The V call is TRBV7-2, the J call TRBJ2-4; TRBD2 might be the D (5 bases). Germline V gene sequence: CDR1 SGHTA, CDR2 FQGNSA. This CDR3 contains 15 residues. V lost 2 bases, J lost 1 base, and 9 bases lay in between. CDR3 residues: CASSLHGMAKNIQYF. The CDR3, as DNA: TGTGCCAGCAGCTTACACGGGATGGCCAAAAACATTCAGTACTTC.

The rearrangement uses TRBV30 and TRBJ1-5, with TRBD1 matching 8 bases. The CDR3 has 16 residues. With 0 bases clipped from V and 5 bases from J, the junction kept 9 bases outside the gene matches. Germline V gene data show CDR1 as GTSNPN and CDR2 as SVGIG (reference sequence). In DNA, the CDR3 is TGTGCCTGGAGTGTTTCGTGGCAGGGGGCCCATCAGCCCCAGCATTTT. Protein sequence: CAWSVSWQGAHQPQHF.

This chain links TRBV6-2 or TRBV6-3 with TRBJ2-7, with D unclear. In germline, CDR1 is MNHEY, CDR2 SVGEGT. With 2 bases removed from V and 2 bases from J, the gap between germline ends came to 7 bases. This CDR3 is 13 amino acids long. This chain's CDR3 is CASSYRVPYEQYF. DNA for the CDR3: TGTGCCAGCAGTTACCGTGTTCCCTACGAGCAGTACTTC.

The genes are TRBV9 and TRBJ2-7, with D tentatively TRBD2 (6 bases). Trimming stripped 3 bases from V and 3 bases from J, with 16 bases between. Germline CDR1 and CDR2: SGDLS and YYNGEE. This CDR3 spans 15 amino acids. In DNA, the CDR3 is TGTGCCAGCAGCGAGGAAGACGGAGGGTACTACGAGCAGTACTTC. Its translation is CASSEEDGGYYEQYF.

The V gene is TRBV19, the J gene TRBJ1-6; TRBD1 aligns across 7 bases. Per germline, CDR1 LNHDA and CDR2 SQIVND (reference sequence). V was pared by 1 base and J by 13 bases, with 13 bases of the junction left unmatched. The CDR3 has 16 residues. As DNA, the CDR3 is TGTGCCAGTAGTATAGCCACCGGGACAGTCGGAGGGCCCCTCCACTTT. Its protein is CASSIATGTVGGPLHF. Looking up the rest from reference TRBV19 and TRBJ1-6 gives the full variable domain: DGGITQSPKYLFRKEGQNVTLSCEQNLNHDAMYWYRQDPGQGLRLIYYSQIVNDFQKGDIAEGYSVSREKKESFPLTVTSAQKNPTAFYLCASSIATGTVGGPLHFGNGTRLTVT.

The J gene is TRBJ2-3, the V gene TRBV5-6; 12 bases fit TRBD2. The CDR3 spans 16 residues. The V gene end was trimmed by 2 bases and the J gene end by 3 bases; junction bases not matched to a gene: 4. Germline CDR1 SGHDT, CDR2 YYEEEE. The CDR3 DNA reads as TGTGCCAGCAGCTTCACTAGCGGGGGGAGGACAGATACGCAGTATTTT. It is translated as CASSFTSGGRTDTQYF.

The chain has TRBV9 and TRBJ2-2; a possible D gene is TRBD2 (5 bases). V lost 3 bases and J 3 bases, leaving 9 bases between the germline ends. Germline V lookup: CDR1 SGDLS, CDR2 YYNGEE. The CDR3 is 14 residues long. CDR3 sequence reads: CASSGRTDTGELFF. The DNA of the CDR3 is TGTGCCAGCAGCGGGCGGACTGACACCGGGGAGCTGTTTTTT.

The chain has TRBV7-9 and TRBJ2-6; a weak D match, TRBD2 (6 bases). Per the germline V gene, CDR1 is SEHNR and CDR2 is FQNEAQ (reference sequence). The CDR3 length is 15 residues. The V end lost 4 bases, the J end lost 0 bases, and 7 bases lay between the germline ends. CDR3 sequence: CASSSGDSGANVLTF. DNA of the CDR3: TGTGCCAGCAGCTCGGGGGACTCTGGGGCCAACGTCCTGACTTTC.

This clone occurred once. The V call is TRBV6-2 or TRBV6-3, the J call TRBJ1-1, with 7 bases fitting TRBD1. This CDR3 has 15 amino acids. The germline V gene encodes CDR1 MNHEY and CDR2 SVGEGT. V lost 2 bases, J lost 5 bases, and 8 bases stayed unmatched. The CDR3 region has the DNA TGTGCCAGCAGTTACCCCTCACAGGGGCGGACTGAAGCTTTCTTT. It translates to CASSYPSQGRTEAFF.